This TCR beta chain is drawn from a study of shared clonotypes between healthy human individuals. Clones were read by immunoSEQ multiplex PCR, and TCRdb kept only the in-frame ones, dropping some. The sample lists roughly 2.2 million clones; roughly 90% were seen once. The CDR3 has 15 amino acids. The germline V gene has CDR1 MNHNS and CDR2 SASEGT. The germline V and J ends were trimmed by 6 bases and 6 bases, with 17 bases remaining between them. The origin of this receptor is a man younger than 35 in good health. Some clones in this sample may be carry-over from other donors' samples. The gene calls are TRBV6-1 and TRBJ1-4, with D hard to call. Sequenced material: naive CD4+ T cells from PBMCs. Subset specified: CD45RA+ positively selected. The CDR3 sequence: CASSPTAIYDEKLFF. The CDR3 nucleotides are TGTGCCAGCAGCCCTACAGCGATATATGATGAAAAACTGTTTTTT.